This T cell receptor beta chain is from a study of blood T cells in healthy people across ages. Study results and limitations: Higher diversity and more naive CD4+ cells were features of long-lived donors, compared to aged donors.

About this clonotype: Antigen: not known.

The authors ran a second PCR of about 6 to 11 cycles using a sample-barcoded 5' primer and a J-beta primer mix. A template-switch adaptor that had 12 random nucleotides put a tag on each cDNA molecule. Any given sample supplied a minimum of 2.5 million CDR3-containing paired-end reads. TCRdb analysed the 5' RACE reads with MiXCR anew, one entry per CDR3 protein. The profile shows about 780,000 distinct CDR3 sequences, less than 60% of them singletons. The sequence came from a man of 80 years or more in good health. What was sequenced was blood.

The CDR3 sequence: CASSSQRGSSYNEQYF. DNA of the CDR3: TGTGCCAGCAGTTCCCAGCGGGGGAGCTCCTACAATGAGCAGTACTTC. The chain joins TRBV28 to TRBJ2-1; TRBD2 agrees at 8 bases. TRBJ2-7 explains the end of the DNA better; the J call may be wrong. The CDR3 runs to 16 residues. Germline loops: CDR1 MDHEN, CDR2 SYDVKM.